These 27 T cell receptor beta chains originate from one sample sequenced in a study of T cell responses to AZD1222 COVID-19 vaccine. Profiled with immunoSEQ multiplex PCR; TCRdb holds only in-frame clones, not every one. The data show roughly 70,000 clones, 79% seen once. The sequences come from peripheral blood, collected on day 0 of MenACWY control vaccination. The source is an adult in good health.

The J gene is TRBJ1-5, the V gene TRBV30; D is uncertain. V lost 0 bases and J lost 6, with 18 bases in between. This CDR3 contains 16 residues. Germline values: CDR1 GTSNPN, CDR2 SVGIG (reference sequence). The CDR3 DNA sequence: TGTGCCTGGAGTGTATTCGGGCTCCCCCTGGCTCAGCCCCAGCATTTT. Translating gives CAWSVFGLPLAQPQHF.

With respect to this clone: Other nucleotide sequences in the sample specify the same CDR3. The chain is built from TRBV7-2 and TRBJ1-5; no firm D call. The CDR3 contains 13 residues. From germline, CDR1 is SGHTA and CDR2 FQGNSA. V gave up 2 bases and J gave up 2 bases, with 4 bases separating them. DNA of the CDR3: TGTGCCAGCAGCTTATCGGGCAATCAGCCCCAGCATTTT. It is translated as CASSLSGNQPQHF. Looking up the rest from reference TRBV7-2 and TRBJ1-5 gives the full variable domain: GAGVSQSPSNKVTEKGKDVELRCDPISGHTALYWYRQSLGQGLEFLIYFQGNSAPDKSGLPSDRFSAERTGGSVSTLTIQRTQQEDSAVYLCASSLSGNQPQHFGDGTRLSIL.

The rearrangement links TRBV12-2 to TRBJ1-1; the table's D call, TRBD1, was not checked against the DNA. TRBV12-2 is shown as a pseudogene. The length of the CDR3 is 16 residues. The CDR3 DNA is TGTGCAAGTCGCTTCGACTACGACAGGGGGCAAACAGGGGCTTTCTTT. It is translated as CASRFDYDRGQTGAFF.

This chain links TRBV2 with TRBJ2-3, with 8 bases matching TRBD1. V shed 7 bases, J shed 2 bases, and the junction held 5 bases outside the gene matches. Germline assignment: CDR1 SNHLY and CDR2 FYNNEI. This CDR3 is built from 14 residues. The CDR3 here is CASIGTGLTDTQYF. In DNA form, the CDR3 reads TGTGCCAGCATCGGGACAGGCCTCACAGATACGCAGTATTTT.

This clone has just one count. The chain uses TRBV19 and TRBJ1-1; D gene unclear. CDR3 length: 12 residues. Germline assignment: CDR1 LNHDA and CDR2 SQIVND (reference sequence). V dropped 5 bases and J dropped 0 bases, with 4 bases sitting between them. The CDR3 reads CASSAMNTEAFF. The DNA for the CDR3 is TGTGCCAGTAGTGCGATGAACACTGAAGCTTTCTTT.

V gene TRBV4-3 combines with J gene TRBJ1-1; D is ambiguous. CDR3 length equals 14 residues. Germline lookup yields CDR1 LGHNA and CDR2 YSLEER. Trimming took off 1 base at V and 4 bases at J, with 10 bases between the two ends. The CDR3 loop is CASSQVDGFTEAFF. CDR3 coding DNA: TGCGCCAGCAGCCAAGTTGACGGATTCACTGAAGCTTTCTTT.

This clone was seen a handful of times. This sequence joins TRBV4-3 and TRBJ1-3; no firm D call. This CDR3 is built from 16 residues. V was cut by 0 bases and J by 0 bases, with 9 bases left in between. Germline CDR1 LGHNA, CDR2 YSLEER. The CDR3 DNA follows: TGCGCCAGCAGCCAAGATTGGCTCGACTCTGGAAACACCATATATTTT. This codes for CASSQDWLDSGNTIYF.

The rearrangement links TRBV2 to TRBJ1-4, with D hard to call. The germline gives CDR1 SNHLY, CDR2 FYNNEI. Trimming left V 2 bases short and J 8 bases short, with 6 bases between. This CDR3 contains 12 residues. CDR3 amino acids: CASSERPEKLFF. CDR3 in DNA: TGTGCCAGCAGTGAAAGGCCCGAAAAACTGTTTTTT.

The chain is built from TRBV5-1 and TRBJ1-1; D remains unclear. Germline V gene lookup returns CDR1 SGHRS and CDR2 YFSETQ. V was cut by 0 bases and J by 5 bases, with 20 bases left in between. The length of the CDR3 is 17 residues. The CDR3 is CASSLGQIRMVGTEAFF. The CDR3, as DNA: TGCGCCAGCAGCTTGGGGCAGATCAGGATGGTGGGGACTGAAGCTTTCTTT.

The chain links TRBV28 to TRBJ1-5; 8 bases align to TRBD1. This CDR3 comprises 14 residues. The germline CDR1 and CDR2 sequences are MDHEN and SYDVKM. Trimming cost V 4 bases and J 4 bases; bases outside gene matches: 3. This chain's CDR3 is CASSSGGLNQPQHF. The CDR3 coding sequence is TGTGCCAGCAGTTCAGGGGGCCTGAATCAGCCCCAGCATTTT.

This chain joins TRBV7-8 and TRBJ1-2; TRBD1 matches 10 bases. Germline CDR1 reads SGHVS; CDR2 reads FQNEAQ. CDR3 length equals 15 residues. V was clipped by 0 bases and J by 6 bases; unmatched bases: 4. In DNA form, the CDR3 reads TGTGCCAGCAGCTTAGCCGGGACAGGGGTTAATGGCTACACCTTC. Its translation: CASSLAGTGVNGYTF.

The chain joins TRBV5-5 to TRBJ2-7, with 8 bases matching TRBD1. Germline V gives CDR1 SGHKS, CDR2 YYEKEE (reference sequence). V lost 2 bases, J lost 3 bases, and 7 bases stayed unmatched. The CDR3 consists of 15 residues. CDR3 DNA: TGTGCCAGCAGCTTACCAGACAGGGGATTCTACGAGCAGTACTTC. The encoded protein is CASSLPDRGFYEQYF.

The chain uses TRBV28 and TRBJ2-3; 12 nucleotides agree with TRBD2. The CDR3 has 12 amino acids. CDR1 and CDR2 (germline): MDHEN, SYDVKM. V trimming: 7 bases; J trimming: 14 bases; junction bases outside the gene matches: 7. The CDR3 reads CASNLTSGSMYF. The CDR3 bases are TGTGCCAGCAATTTGACTAGCGGGAGTATGTATTTT.

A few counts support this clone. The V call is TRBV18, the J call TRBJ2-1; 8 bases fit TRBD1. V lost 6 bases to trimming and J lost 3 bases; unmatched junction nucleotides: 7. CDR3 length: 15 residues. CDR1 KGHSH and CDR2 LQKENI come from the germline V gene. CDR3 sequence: CASSLKDRGYNEQFF. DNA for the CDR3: TGTGCCAGCTCTCTAAAAGACAGGGGCTACAATGAGCAGTTCTTC.

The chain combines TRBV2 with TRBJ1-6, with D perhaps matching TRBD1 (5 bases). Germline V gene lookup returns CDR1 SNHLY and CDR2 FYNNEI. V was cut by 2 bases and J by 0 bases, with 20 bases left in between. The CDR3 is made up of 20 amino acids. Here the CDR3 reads CASSERTPLAQSSYNSPLHF. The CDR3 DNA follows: TGTGCCAGCAGTGAAAGGACACCTCTCGCCCAGAGCTCCTATAATTCACCCCTCCACTTT.

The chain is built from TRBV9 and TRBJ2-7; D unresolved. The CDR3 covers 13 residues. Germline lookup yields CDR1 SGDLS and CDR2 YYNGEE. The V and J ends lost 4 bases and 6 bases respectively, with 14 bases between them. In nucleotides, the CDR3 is TGTGCCAGCAGCCCCACCCTGGGCGGCGAGCAGTACTTC. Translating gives CASSPTLGGEQYF.

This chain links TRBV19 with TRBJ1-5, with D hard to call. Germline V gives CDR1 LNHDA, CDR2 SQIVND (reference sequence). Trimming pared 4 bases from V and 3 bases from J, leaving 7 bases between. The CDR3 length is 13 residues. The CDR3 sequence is CASSRAYNQPQHF. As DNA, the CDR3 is TGTGCCAGTAGTAGGGCTTACAATCAGCCCCAGCATTTT.

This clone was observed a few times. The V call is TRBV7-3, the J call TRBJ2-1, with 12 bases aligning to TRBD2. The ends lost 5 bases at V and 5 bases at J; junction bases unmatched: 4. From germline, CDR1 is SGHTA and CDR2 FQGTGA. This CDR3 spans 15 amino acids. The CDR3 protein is CASSLLAGGNNEQFF. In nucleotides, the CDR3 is TGTGCCAGCAGCCTGCTAGCGGGGGGGAACAATGAGCAGTTCTTC.

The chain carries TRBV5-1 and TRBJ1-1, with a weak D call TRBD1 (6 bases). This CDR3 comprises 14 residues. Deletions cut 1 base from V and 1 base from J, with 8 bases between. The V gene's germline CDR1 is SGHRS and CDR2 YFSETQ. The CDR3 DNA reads TGCGCCAGCAGCTTGAGGGGACAGAACACTGAAGCTTTCTTT. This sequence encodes CASSLRGQNTEAFF.

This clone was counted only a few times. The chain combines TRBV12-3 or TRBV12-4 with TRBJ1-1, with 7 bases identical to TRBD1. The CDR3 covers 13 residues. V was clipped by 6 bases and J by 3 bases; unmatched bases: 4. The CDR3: CASSLGQHTEAFF. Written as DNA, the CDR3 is TGTGCCAGCAGCCTGGGACAGCACACTGAAGCTTTCTTT.

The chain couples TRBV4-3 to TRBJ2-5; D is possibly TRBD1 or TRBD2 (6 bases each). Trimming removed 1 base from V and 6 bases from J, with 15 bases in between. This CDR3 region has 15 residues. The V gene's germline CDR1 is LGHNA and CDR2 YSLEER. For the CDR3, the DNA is TGCGCCAGCAGCCAAGCCTTGGGGGGCGGGCAGACCCAGTACTTC. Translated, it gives CASSQALGGGQTQYF.

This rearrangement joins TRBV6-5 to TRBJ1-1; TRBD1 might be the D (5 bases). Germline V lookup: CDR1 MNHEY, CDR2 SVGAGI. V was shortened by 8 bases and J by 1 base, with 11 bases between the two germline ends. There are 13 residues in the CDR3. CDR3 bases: TGTGCCAGCCGCCCGGGGGGGAACACTGAAGCTTTCTTT. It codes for CASRPGGNTEAFF.

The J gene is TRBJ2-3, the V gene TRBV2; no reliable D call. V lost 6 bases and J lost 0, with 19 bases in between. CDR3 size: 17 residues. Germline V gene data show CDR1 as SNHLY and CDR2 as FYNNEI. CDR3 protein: CASSQFPYPTSTDTQYF. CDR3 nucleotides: TGTGCCAGCAGCCAGTTCCCCTACCCTACTAGCACAGATACGCAGTATTTT.

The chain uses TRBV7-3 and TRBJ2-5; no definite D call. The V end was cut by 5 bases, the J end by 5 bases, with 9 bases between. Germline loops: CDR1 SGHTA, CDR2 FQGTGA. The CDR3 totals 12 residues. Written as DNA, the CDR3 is TGTGCCAGCAGCATCGACGGGGAGACCCAGTACTTC. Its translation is CASSIDGETQYF.

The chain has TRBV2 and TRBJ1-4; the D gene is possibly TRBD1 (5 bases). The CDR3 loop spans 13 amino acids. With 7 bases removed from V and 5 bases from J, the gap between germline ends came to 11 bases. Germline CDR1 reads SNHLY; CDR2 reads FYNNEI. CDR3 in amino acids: CASTGNSNEKLFF. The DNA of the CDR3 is TGTGCCAGCACAGGGAATTCAAATGAAAAACTGTTTTTT.

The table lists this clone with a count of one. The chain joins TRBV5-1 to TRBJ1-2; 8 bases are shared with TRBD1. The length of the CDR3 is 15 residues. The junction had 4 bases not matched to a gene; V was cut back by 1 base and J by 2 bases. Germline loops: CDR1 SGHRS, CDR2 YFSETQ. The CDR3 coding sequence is TGCGCCAGCAGCTTGAGCACAGGGGGGAACTATGGCTACACCTTC. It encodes CASSLSTGGNYGYTF.

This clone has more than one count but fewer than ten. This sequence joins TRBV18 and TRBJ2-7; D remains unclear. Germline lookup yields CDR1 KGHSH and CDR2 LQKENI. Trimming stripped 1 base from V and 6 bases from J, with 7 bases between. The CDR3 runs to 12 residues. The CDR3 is CASSPLNGEQYF. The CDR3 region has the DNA TGTGCCAGCTCACCACTAAACGGCGAGCAGTACTTC.